This TCR beta chain was identified in a study of stem cell transplantation in POMP-related autoinflammatory disease. Study background: The study hypothesized thymoproteasome defects skew the TRB repertoire via impaired CD8+ selection.

The data were produced by immunoSEQ multiplex PCR, yet TCRdb's version contains in-frame clones alone and is incomplete. The table includes several thousand clones, roughly 87% detected once. The CDR3 consists of 13 residues. Germline loops: CDR1 GTSNPN, CDR2 SVGIG (reference sequence). Trimming left V 7 bases short and J 0 bases short, with 9 bases between. As concerns this clone: What it binds is unknown.

Findings of the study overall: PRAID patients trended toward lower TRB diversity and higher clonality in all analyzed T-cell subsets.

Material: a CXCR5-defined cell subset from PBMCs. The receptor was derived from a human donor in good health. V gene TRBV30 combines with J gene TRBJ1-4; D not certain. The CDR3 bases are TGTGCCTACTCGCGTGCAACTAATGAAAAACTGTTTTTT. Protein sequence: CAYSRATNEKLFF. The whole variable domain, remainder taken from reference TRBV30 and TRBJ1-4, is SQTIHQWPATLVQPVGSPLSLECTVEGTSNPNLYWYRQAAGRGLQLLFYSVGIGQISSEVPQNLSASRPQDRQFILSSKKLLLSDSGFYLCAYSRATNEKLFFGSGTQLSVL.